A selection of T cell receptor beta chains follows, all from one sample in a study of blood T cells in healthy people across ages. TCRdb analysed the 5' RACE reads with MiXCR anew, one entry per CDR3 protein. The table includes roughly 800,000 distinct CDR3 sequences, 55% to 70% detected once. Sequenced input: blood. These receptors were collected from a man aged 25 to 40 in good health. The CDR3 runs from the conserved cysteine through the conserved F or W. A D gene is named only where the DNA matches it firmly. Clone size is not always given. Where it is, it says once, few, many or a class for expanded clones.

d_call | clone_size | j_call | v_call | cdr3_aa | cdr3_nt
- | - | TRBJ2-5 | TRBV7-7 | CASSSRDKQETQYF | TGTGCCAGCAGCAGCCGGGACAAACAAGAGACCCAGTACTTC
TRBD1 | - | TRBJ2-7 | TRBV20-1 | CSAPNEGARSYEQYF | TGCAGTGCCCCGAATGAGGGGGCGAGGTCCTACGAGCAGTACTTC
- | once | TRBJ2-3 | TRBV5-1 | CASSFAASPDTQYF | TGCGCCAGCAGCTTCGCCGCTAGTCCAGATACGCAGTATTTT
- | - | TRBJ1-4 | TRBV2 | CASSEGWGATNEKLFF | TGTGCCAGCAGTGAGGGGTGGGGAGCAACTAATGAAAAACTGTTTTTT
TRBD1 | - | TRBJ2-5 | TRBV29-1 | CSMDRGGETQYF | TGCAGCATGGACAGGGGAGGAGAGACCCAGTACTTC
TRBD1 | - | TRBJ1-1 | TRBV12-3/TRBV12-4 | CASSSVGGNTEAFF | TGTGCCAGCAGTTCCGTAGGGGGCAACACTGAAGCTTTCTTT
TRBD1 | few | TRBJ2-7 | TRBV7-2 | CASSLRGRDRAYEQYF | TGTGCCAGCAGCTTAAGGGGCCGGGACAGGGCCTACGAGCAGTACTTC
- | - | TRBJ1-1 | TRBV10-3 | CTISEESVVRAPFF | TGTACCATCAGTGAGGAATCGGTCGTCCGGGCCCCTTTCTTT
- | - | TRBJ1-4 | TRBV28 | CASSLVGGVYEKLFF | TGTGCCAGCAGTTTAGTAGGGGGTGTTTATGAAAAACTGTTTTTT
- | - | TRBJ2-1 | TRBV20-1 | CSSFFGEQFF | TGCAGTTCATTTTTTGGTGAGCAGTTCTTC
- | - | TRBJ2-6 | TRBV7-9 | CASRLGRGAGANVLTF | TGTGCCAGCAGGTTGGGACGGGGGGCCGGGGCCAACGTCCTGACTTTC
- | - | TRBJ2-5 | TRBV7-2 | CASSFSLNEQYF | TGTGCCAGCAGCTTTAGCTTGAATGAGCAGTACTTC
- | few | TRBJ2-3 | TRBV4-3 | CASSQGTRTDTQYF | TGCGCCAGCAGCCAAGGGACTCGGACAGATACGCAGTATTTT
- | - | TRBJ2-7 | TRBV30 | CAWSSGTAFYEQYF | TGTGCCTGGAGTTCCGGGACGGCGTTCTACGAGCAGTACTTC
TRBD1 | - | TRBJ2-7 | TRBV4-1 | CASSLGADRGRVNEQYF | TGCGCCAGCAGCCTCGGAGCGGACAGGGGGCGTGTCAATGAGCAGTACTTC
- | - | TRBJ2-1 | TRBV7-2 | CASSSDRGGTNEQFF | TGTGCCAGCAGTTCTGACAGGGGAGGGACCAATGAGCAGTTCTTC
- | few | TRBJ2-5 | TRBV5-1 | CASSSLGGEGTQYF | TGCGCCAGCAGCTCCCTCGGGGGTGAGGGGACCCAGTACTTC
- | - | TRBJ2-7 | TRBV24-1 | CATSDFGNFDEQYF | TGTGCCACCAGTGATTTCGGGAATTTCGATGAGCAGTACTTC
- | - | TRBJ2-3 | TRBV6-5 | CASRPQPEPDTQYF | TGTGCCAGCAGACCGCAACCTGAACCAGATACGCAGTATTTT
- | once | TRBJ1-1 | TRBV29-1 | CSVVRGWNTEAFF | TGCAGCGTTGTACGGGGTTGGAACACTGAAGCTTTCTTT
- | - | TRBJ2-1 | TRBV6-5 | CASRKGGSEQFF | TGTGCCAGCAGAAAAGGGGGGTCTGAGCAGTTCTTC
TRBD2 | - | TRBJ2-4 | TRBV25-1 | CASSEREWGIQYF | TGTGCCAGCAGTGAGCGGGAGTGGGGCATTCAGTACTTC
- | - | TRBJ2-1 | TRBV3-1 | CASSQGPSSDEQFF | TGTGCCAGCAGCCAGGGGCCTTCTTCGGATGAGCAGTTCTTC
- | - | TRBJ2-3 | TRBV20-1 | CSAPGGSTDTQYF | TGCAGTGCCCCTGGGGGGAGCACAGATACGCAGTATTTT
- | - | TRBJ1-1 | TRBV6-6 | CASSLRIITEAFF | TGTGCCAGCAGCCTACGAATTATTACGGAAGCTTTCTTT
- | few | TRBJ2-5 | TRBV9 | CASSVATQETQYF | TGTGCCAGCAGCGTAGCTACCCAAGAGACCCAGTACTTC
- | - | TRBJ1-2 | TRBV3-1 | CASSQDRRDISYGYTF | TGTGCCAGCAGCCAAGATCGCCGGGACATTTCCTATGGCTACACCTTC
TRBD2 | - | TRBJ2-7 | TRBV27 | CASSPTSGIVQYF | TGTGCCAGCAGTCCGACTAGCGGGATCGTGCAGTACTTC
TRBD1 | few | TRBJ1-6 | TRBV7-2 | CASSLQGGNSPLHF | TGTGCCAGCAGCTTACAGGGGGGCAATTCACCCCTCCACTTT
- | few | TRBJ2-1 | TRBV27 | CASSRTGPITGLGEQFF | TGTGCCAGCAGTCGAACCGGGCCCATTACGGGGTTAGGTGAGCAGTTCTTC
- | - | TRBJ1-2 | TRBV7-2 | CASSLEGTNYGYTF | TGTGCCAGCAGCTTAGAGGGGACTAACTATGGCTACACCTTC
- | few | TRBJ2-3 | TRBV15 | CATSSPDTQYF | TGTGCCACCAGCAGCCCAGATACGCAGTATTTT
TRBD2 | few | TRBJ2-5 | TRBV20-1 | CSAHVVLAGNNEQYF | TGCAGTGCTCATGTCGTTCTAGCGGGGAACAATGAGCAGTACTTC